The clone carrying this T cell receptor beta chain was recorded at least ten times. The time point denotes: longitudinal time-point 2. Serving as healthy controls were blood bank volunteers based in Maryland, USA. This entry comes from a study of neurological immune-mediated disorders. V shed 4 bases, J shed 5 bases, and the junction held 7 bases outside the gene matches. Germline V gene data show CDR1 as LNHNV and CDR2 as YYDKDF (reference sequence). This CDR3 spans 15 amino acids. TCRdb itself ran the 5' RACE reads through MiXCR, one entry per CDR3 protein. The data hold some 60,000 distinct CDR3 sequences, with roughly 10% observed a single time.

Input material: PBMCs. The clonotype comes from a man aged 25 to 45 in good health. V is TRBV15 and J is TRBJ1-2; 10 bases line up with TRBD1. The CDR3 bases are TGTGCCACCAGCAATCGGGACAGGGGACATTATGGCTACACCTTC. Amino acids: CATSNRDRGHYGYTF. Drawing the rest from reference TRBV15 and TRBJ1-2, the complete variable domain is DAMVIQNPRYQVTQFGKPVTLSCSQTLNHNVMYWYQQKSSQAPKLLFHYYDKDFNNEADTPDNFQSRRPNTSFCFLDIRSPGLGDTAMYLCATSNRDRGHYGYTFGSGTRLTVV.